Listed below are T cell receptor beta chains from one sample, sequenced in a study of Ad26.COV2.S vaccination and SARS-CoV-2 variants. The data were produced by immunoSEQ multiplex PCR, yet TCRdb's version contains in-frame clones alone and is incomplete. The data show 380,000 or so clones, with 80% to 90% seen just once and around 7.3% held by the top ten. The sequencing here drew on peripheral blood, taken in a trial of Ad26.COV2.S vaccine versus placebo. The receptors come from a person aged 18-60 years who received the Ad26.COV2.S COVID-19 vaccine or a placebo. Both conserved end residues are part of each CDR3. Fields, in order: D gene, J gene, V gene, clone size, CDR3 protein, CDR3 DNA. A D gene is named only where the DNA matches it firmly. Size values are once, few and many counts, or a class for expanded clones, and some rows have none.

>.|TRBJ1-1|TRBV7-6|.
CASSRGSLAFF
TGTGCCAGCAGCCGAGGATCTTTGGCTTTCTTT
>.|TRBJ2-1|TRBV5-1|.
CASSFSGYNEQFF
TGCGCCAGCAGCTTTAGTGGATACAATGAGCAGTTCTTC
>.|TRBJ2-7|TRBV11-3|.
CASSKRQSSYEQYF
TGTGCCAGCAGCAAAAGACAAAGCTCCTACGAGCAGTACTTC
>.|TRBJ2-1|TRBV11-2|.
CASSPQAPYAVPNNEQFF
TGTGCCAGCAGCCCCCAAGCCCCTTATGCGGTGCCCAACAATGAGCAGTTCTTC
>.|TRBJ1-5|TRBV12-5|.
CASGFLGDIGQPQHF
TGTGCTAGTGGTTTCCTAGGGGATATCGGGCAGCCCCAGCATTTT
>.|TRBJ1-2|TRBV6-5|few
CASSYLDSNYGYTF
TGTGCCAGCAGTTACTTAGACAGTAACTATGGCTACACCTTC
>.|TRBJ1-6|TRBV5-6|once
CASSLGPLNSPLHF
TGTGCCAGCAGCTTGGGTCCGCTGAATTCACCCCTCCACTTT
>TRBD2|TRBJ2-1|TRBV30|.
CAWSVVAGPTEQFF
TGTGCCTGGAGTGTGGTAGCGGGGCCGACTGAGCAGTTCTTC
>.|TRBJ1-4|TRBV19|.
CASSVINRRLFF
TGTGCCAGTAGTGTAATCAATCGACGGCTGTTTTTT
>.|TRBJ2-1|TRBV18|.
CASSPPVQGRNNEQFF
TGTGCCAGCTCACCACCGGTCCAGGGGAGGAACAATGAGCAGTTCTTC
>.|TRBJ2-7|TRBV11-2|.
CASSLRPEQNEQYF
TGTGCCAGCAGCTTGCGGCCGGAGCAAAACGAGCAGTACTTC
>TRBD1|TRBJ2-2|TRBV2|once
CASRGQGLGTGELFF
TGTGCCAGCAGAGGACAGGGTTTAGGCACCGGGGAGCTGTTTTTT
>.|TRBJ1-2|TRBV6-5|.
CASSYGGPNYGYTF
TGTGCCAGCAGTTACGGGGGGCCCAACTATGGCTACACCTTC
>.|TRBJ2-3|TRBV7-6|.
CASSSARDTQYF
TGTGCCAGCAGCTCGGCTCGGGATACGCAGTATTTT
>TRBD2|TRBJ2-3|TRBV6-1|.
CASSDLTSGGPDTQYF
TGTGCCAGCAGTGACCTAACTAGCGGGGGCCCCGATACGCAGTATTTT
>.|TRBJ2-7|TRBV6-2/TRBV6-3|.
CASSYSRRTYEQYF
TGTGCCAGCAGTTACTCGAGGAGGACTTACGAGCAGTACTTC
>.|TRBJ2-2|TRBV30|.
CAWSGVSFVGRSNPNTGELFF
TGTGCCTGGAGTGGAGTATCGTTCGTCGGACGGAGCAACCCGAACACCGGGGAGCTGTTTTTT
>.|TRBJ2-7|TRBV4-1|.
CASSQVQGSSYEQYF
TGCGCCAGCAGCCAAGTTCAGGGGAGCTCCTACGAGCAGTACTTC
>.|TRBJ2-1|TRBV9|.
CASSGTVSYNEQFF
TGTGCCAGCAGCGGGACAGTCTCCTACAATGAGCAGTTCTTC
>.|TRBJ2-3|TRBV5-6|.
CASSSGGRGVGATDTQYF
TGTGCCAGCAGCTCCGGGGGGCGGGGAGTCGGGGCCACAGATACGCAGTATTTT
>.|TRBJ2-1|TRBV29-1|once
CSALGTVLQQFF
TGCAGCGCTCTCGGGACTGTCCTGCAGCAGTTCTTC
>.|TRBJ2-1|TRBV28|.
CASSFWDEQFF
TGTGCCAGCAGTTTTTGGGATGAGCAGTTCTTC
>TRBD2|TRBJ2-5|TRBV19|.
CASSIKGRGGETQYF
TGTGCCAGTAGTATAAAAGGGAGGGGAGGGGAGACCCAGTACTTC
>.|TRBJ2-6|TRBV6-4|.
CASSSTGGGANVLTF
TGTGCCAGCAGCTCGACAGGTGGTGGGGCCAACGTCCTGACTTTC
>TRBD1|TRBJ1-2|TRBV11-2|once
CASSLDSGTGHYGYTF
TGTGCCAGCAGCTTAGATTCGGGGACAGGGCACTATGGCTACACCTTC
>.|TRBJ2-7|TRBV11-3|.
CASRVRGRYEQYF
TGTGCCAGCAGGGTCCGGGGCCGCTACGAGCAGTACTTC
>.|TRBJ1-1|TRBV30|few
CAWRLTVRSTEAFF
TGTGCCTGGAGACTGACAGTAAGGTCCACTGAAGCTTTCTTT
>.|TRBJ1-3|TRBV4-1|few
CASSRFPGSGNTIYF
TGCGCCAGCAGCCGTTTCCCGGGGTCTGGAAACACCATATATTTT
>.|TRBJ2-7|TRBV14|.
CASSQVGYEQYF
TGTGCCAGCAGCCAAGTAGGCTACGAGCAGTACTTC